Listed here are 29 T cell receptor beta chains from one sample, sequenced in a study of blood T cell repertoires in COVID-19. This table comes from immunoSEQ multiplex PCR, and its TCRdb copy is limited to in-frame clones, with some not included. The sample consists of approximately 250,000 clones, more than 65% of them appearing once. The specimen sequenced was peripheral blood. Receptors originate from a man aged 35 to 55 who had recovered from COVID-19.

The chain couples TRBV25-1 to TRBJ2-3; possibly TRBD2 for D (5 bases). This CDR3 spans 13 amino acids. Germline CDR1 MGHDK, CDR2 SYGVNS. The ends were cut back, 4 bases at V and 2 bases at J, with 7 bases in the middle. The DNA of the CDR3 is TGTGCCAGCAGTGGGACTGACACAGATACGCAGTATTTT. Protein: CASSGTDTDTQYF.

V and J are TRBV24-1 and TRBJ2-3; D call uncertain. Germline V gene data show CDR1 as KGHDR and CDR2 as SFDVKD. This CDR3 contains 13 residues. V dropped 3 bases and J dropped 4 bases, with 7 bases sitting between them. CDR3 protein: CATSDPLADTQYF. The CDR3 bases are TGTGCCACCAGTGATCCTCTAGCAGATACGCAGTATTTT.

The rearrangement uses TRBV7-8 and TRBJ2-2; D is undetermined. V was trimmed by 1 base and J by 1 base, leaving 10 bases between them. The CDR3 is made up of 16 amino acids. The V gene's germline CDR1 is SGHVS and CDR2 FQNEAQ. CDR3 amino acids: CASSLGALRNTGELFF. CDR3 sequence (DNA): TGTGCCAGCAGCTTAGGGGCACTCAGGAACACCGGGGAGCTGTTTTTT.

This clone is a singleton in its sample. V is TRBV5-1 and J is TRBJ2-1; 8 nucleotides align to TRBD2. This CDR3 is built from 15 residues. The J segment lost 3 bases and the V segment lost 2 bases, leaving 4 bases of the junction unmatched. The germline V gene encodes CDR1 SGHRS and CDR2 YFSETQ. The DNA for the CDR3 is TGCGCCAGCAGCTTAATTAGCGGGGTCTACAATGAGCAGTTCTTC. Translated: CASSLISGVYNEQFF.

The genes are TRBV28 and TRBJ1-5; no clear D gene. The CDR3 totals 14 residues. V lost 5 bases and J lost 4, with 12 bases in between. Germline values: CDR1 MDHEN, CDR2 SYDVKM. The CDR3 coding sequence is TGTGCCAGCAGTCCTCTGACGGGGAATCAGCCCCAGCATTTT. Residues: CASSPLTGNQPQHF.

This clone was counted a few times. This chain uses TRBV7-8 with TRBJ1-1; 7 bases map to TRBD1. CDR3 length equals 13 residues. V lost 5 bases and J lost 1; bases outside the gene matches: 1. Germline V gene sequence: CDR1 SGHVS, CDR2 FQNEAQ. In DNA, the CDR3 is TGTGCCAGCAGCCGGACAGGGAACACTGAAGCTTTCTTT. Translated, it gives CASSRTGNTEAFF.

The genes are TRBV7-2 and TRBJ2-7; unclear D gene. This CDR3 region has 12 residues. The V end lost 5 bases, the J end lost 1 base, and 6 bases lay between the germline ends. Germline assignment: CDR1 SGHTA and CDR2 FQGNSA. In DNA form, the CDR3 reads TGTGCCAGCAGCCCCCCATCCTACGAGCAGTACTTC. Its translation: CASSPPSYEQYF.

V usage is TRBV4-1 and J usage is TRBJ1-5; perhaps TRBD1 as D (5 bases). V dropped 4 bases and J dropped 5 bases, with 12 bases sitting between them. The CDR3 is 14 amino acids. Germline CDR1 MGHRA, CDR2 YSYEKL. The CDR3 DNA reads TGCGCCAGCAGCCGAATTTTCAGGGATCAGCCCCAGCATTTT. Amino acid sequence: CASSRIFRDQPQHF.

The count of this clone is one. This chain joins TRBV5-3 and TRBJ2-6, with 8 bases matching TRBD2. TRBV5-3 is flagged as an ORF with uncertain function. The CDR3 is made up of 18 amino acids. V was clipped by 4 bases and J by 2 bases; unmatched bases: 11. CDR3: CARSQNRGGKPGANVLTF. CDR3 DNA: TGTGCCAGAAGCCAAAATCGCGGGGGGAAGCCTGGGGCCAACGTCCTGACTTTC.

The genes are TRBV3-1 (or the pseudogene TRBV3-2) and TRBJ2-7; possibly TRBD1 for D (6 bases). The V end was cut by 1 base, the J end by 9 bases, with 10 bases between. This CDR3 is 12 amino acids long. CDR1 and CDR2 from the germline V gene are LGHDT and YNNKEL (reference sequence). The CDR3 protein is CASSQAGEWQYF. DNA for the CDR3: TGTGCCAGCAGCCAAGCAGGGGAGTGGCAGTACTTC.

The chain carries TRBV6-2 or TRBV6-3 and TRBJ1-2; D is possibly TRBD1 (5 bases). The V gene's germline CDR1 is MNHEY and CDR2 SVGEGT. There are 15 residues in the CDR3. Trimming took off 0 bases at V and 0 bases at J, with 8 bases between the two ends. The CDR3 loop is CASSYSQEANYGYTF. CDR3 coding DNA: TGTGCCAGCAGTTACTCACAGGAAGCTAACTATGGCTACACCTTC.

The CDR3 here is CASSWRRATDTQYF. The CDR3 DNA reads TGTGCCAGCAGCTGGAGACGAGCCACAGATACGCAGTATTTT. This chain connects TRBV7-2 to TRBJ2-3; D gene ambiguous. The length of the CDR3 is 14 residues. The germline gives CDR1 SGHTA, CDR2 FQGNSA. The V end lost 4 bases, the J end lost 2 bases, and 10 bases lay between the germline ends. The variable domain in full, with the rest retrieved from reference TRBV7-2 and TRBJ2-3, is GAGVSQSPSNKVTEKGKDVELRCDPISGHTALYWYRQSLGQGLEFLIYFQGNSAPDKSGLPSDRFSAERTGGSVSTLTIQRTQQEDSAVYLCASSWRRATDTQYFGPGTRLTVL.

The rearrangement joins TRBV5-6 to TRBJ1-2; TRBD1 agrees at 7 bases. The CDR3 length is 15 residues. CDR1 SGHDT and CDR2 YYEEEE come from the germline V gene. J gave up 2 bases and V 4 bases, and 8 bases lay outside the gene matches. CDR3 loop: CASSRVGQPNYGYTF. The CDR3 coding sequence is TGTGCCAGCAGCCGGGTGGGACAGCCCAACTATGGCTACACCTTC.

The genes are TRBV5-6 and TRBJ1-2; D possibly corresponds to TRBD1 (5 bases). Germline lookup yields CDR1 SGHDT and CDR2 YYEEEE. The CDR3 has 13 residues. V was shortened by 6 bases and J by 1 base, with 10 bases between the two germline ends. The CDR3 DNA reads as TGTGCCAGCACTCGGGGGTTTAACTATGGCTACACCTTC. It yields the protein CASTRGFNYGYTF.

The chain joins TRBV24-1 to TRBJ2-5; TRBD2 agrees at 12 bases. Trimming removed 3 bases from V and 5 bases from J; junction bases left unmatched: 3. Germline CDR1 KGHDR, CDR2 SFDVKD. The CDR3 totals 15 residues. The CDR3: CATSDPSGRGETQYF. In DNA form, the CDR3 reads TGTGCCACCAGTGATCCTAGCGGGAGGGGGGAGACCCAGTACTTC.

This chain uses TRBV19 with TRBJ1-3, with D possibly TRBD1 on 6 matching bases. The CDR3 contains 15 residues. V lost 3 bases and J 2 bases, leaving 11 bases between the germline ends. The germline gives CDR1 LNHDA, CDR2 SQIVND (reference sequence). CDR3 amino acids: CASSIREGAGNTIYF. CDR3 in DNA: TGTGCCAGTAGTATTCGAGAGGGGGCTGGAAACACCATATATTTT.

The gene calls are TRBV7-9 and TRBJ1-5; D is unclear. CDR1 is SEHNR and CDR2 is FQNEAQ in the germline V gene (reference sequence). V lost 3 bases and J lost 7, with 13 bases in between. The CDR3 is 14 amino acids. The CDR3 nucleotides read TGTGCCAGCAGCTTGTTTGACGGCGGCCAGCCCCAGCATTTT. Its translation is CASSLFDGGQPQHF.

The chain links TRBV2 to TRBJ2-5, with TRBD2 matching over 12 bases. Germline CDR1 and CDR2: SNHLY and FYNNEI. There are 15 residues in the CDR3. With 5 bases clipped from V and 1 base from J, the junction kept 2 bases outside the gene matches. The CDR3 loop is CASSRLAGAQETQYF. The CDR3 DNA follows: TGTGCCAGCAGTCGACTAGCGGGGGCCCAAGAGACCCAGTACTTC.

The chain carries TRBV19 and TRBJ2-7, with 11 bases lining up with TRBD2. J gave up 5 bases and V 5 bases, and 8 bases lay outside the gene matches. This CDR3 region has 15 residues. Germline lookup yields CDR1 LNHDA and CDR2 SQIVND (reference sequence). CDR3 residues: CASSASTSGGDEQYF. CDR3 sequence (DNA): TGTGCCAGTAGTGCTTCCACTAGCGGGGGAGACGAGCAGTACTTC.

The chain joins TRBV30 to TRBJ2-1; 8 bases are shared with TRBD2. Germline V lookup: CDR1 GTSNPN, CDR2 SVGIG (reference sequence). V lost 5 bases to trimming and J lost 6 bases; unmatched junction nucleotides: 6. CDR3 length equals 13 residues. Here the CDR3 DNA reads TGTGCCTGGCAGCGGGAGCGCGGCAATGAGCAGTTCTTC. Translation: CAWQRERGNEQFF.

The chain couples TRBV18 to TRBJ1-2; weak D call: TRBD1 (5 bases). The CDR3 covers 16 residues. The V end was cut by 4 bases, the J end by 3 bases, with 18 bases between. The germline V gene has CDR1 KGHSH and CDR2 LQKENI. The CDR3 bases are TGTGCCAGCTCACGGGAACCAGGGATTTTAGACTATGGCTACACCTTC. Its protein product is CASSREPGILDYGYTF.

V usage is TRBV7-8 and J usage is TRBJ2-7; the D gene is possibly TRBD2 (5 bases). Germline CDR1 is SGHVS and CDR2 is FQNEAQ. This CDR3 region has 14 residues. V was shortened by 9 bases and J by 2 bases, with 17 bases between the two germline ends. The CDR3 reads CASSTGRPPYEQYF. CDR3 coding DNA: TGTGCCAGTTCTACGGGGAGACCACCCTACGAGCAGTACTTC.

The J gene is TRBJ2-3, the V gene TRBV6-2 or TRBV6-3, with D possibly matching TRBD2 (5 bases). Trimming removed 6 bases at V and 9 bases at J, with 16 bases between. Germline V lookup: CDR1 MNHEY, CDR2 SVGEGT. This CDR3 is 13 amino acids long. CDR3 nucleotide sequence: TGTGCCAGCAGCCCGCCTCCTAGAGGGACGCAGTATTTT. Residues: CASSPPPRGTQYF.

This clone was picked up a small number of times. The CDR3 loop reads CASQRGREKLFF. CDR3 coding DNA: TGTGCCAGTCAACGCGGCCGGGAAAAACTGTTTTTT. This sequence joins TRBV19 and TRBJ1-4; D is ambiguous. Trimming shortened V by 8 bases and J by 8 bases, and 12 bases separated the two germline ends. The CDR3 extends over 12 amino acids. The germline gives CDR1 LNHDA, CDR2 SQIVND (reference sequence).

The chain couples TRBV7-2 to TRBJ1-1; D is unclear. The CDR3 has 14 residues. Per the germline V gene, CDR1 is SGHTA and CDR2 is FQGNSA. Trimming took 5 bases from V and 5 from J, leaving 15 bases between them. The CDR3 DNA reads TGTGCCAGCAGCCGGCAAAGAGGAGGAACTGAAGCTTTCTTT. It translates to CASSRQRGGTEAFF. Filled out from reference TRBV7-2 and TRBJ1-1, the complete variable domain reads GAGVSQSPSNKVTEKGKDVELRCDPISGHTALYWYRQSLGQGLEFLIYFQGNSAPDKSGLPSDRFSAERTGGSVSTLTIQRTQQEDSAVYLCASSRQRGGTEAFFGQGTRLTVV.

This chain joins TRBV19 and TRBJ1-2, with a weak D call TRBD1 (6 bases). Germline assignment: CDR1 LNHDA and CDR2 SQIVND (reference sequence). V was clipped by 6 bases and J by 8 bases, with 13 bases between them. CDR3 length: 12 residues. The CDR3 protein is CASRSGALGYTF. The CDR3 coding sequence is TGTGCCAGTAGATCAGGGGCTTTGGGCTACACCTTC.

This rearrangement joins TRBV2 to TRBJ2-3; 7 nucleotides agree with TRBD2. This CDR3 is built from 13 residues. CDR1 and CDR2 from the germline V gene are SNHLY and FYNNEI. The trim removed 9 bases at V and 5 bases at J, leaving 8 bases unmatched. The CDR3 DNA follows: TGTGCCAGATCTAGCGGTCCAGGAGATACGCAGTATTTT. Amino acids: CARSSGPGDTQYF.

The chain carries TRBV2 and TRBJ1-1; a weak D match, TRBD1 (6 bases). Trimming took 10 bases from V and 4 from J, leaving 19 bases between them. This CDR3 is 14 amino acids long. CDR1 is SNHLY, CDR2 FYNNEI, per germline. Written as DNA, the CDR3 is TGTGCCACTTCAGGGGCGCGATTGAGCACTGAAGCTTTCTTT. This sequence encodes CATSGARLSTEAFF.

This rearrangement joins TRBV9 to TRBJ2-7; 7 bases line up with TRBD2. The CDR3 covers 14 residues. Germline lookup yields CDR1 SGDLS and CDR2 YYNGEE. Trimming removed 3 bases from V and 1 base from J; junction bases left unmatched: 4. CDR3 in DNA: TGTGCCAGCAGCGAAGGGACTATTTCCTACGAGCAGTACTTC. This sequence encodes CASSEGTISYEQYF. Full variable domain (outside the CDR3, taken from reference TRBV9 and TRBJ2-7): DSGVTQTPKHLITATGQRVTLRCSPRSGDLSVYWYQQSLDQGLQFLIQYYNGEERAKGNILERFSAQQFPDLHSELNLSSLELGDSALYFCASSEGTISYEQYFGPGTRLTVT.